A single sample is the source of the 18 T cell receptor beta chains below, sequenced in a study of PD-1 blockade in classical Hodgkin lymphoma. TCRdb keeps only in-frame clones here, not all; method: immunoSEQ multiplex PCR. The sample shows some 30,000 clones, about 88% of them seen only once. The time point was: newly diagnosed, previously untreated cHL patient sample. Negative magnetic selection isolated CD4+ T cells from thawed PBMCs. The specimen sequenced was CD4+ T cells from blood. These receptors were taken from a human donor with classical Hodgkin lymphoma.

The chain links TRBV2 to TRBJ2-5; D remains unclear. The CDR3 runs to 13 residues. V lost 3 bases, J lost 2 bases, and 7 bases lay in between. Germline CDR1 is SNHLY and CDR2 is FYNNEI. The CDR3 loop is CASSEGGQETQYF. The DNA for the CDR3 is TGTGCCAGCAGTGAGGGTGGGCAAGAGACCCAGTACTTC.

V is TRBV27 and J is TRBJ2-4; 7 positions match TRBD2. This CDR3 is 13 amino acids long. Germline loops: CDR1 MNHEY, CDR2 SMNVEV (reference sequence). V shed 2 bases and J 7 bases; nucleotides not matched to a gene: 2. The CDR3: CASSLSGANIQYF. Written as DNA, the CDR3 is TGTGCCAGCAGTTTAAGCGGGGCGAACATTCAGTACTTC.

The CDR3 loop reads CASSVVGTGVTGELFF. CDR3 sequence (DNA): TGTGCCAGCAGCGTAGTAGGGACAGGGGTCACCGGGGAGCTGTTTTTT. The V and J genes are TRBV9 and TRBJ2-2; TRBD1 matches at 10 bases. The CDR3 runs 16 residues. CDR1 is SGDLS and CDR2 is YYNGEE in the germline V gene. Trimming at V came to 0 bases and at J to 4 bases, leaving 3 bases not matched to a gene.

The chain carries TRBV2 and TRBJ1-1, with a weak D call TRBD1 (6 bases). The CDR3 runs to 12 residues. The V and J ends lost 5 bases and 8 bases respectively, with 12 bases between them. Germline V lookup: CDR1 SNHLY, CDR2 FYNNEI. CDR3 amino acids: CASSYDRFEAFF. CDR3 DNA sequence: TGTGCCAGCAGTTATGACAGGTTCGAAGCTTTCTTT.

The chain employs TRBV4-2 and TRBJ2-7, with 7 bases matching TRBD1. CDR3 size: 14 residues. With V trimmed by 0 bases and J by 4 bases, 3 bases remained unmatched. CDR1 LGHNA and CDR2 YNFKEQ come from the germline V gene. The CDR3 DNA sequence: TGTGCCAGCAGCCAAGAACAGGGGTTTTACGAGCAGTACTTC. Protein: CASSQEQGFYEQYF.

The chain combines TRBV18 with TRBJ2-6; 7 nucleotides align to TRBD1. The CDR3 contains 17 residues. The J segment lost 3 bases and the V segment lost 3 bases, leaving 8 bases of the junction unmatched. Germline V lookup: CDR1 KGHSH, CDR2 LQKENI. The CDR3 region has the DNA TGTGCCAGCTCACCTTACAACAGGGGTGATGGGGCCAACGTCCTGACTTTC. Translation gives CASSPYNRGDGANVLTF.

CDR3 region: CASRLANDRAPDTQYF. The CDR3 DNA sequence: TGTGCAAGTCGCTTAGCGAATGACAGGGCCCCAGATACGCAGTATTTT. This chain uses TRBV12-2 with TRBJ2-3; the DNA was not used to check the table's D call, TRBD1. TRBV12-2 corresponds to a pseudogene. This CDR3 region has 16 residues.

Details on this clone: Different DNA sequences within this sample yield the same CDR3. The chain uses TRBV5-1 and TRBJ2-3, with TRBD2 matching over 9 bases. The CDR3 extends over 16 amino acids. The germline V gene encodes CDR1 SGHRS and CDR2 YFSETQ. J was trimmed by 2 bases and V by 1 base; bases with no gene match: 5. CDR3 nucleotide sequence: TGCGCCAGCAGCTTGAGAGCGGGAGGTCCCACAGATACGCAGTATTTT. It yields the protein CASSLRAGGPTDTQYF.

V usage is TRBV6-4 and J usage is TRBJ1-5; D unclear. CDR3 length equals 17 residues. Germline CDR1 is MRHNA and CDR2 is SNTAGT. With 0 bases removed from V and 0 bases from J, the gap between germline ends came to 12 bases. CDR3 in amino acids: CASSDSRAENSNQPQHF. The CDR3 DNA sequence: TGTGCCAGCAGTGACTCGAGGGCAGAGAATAGCAATCAGCCCCAGCATTTT.

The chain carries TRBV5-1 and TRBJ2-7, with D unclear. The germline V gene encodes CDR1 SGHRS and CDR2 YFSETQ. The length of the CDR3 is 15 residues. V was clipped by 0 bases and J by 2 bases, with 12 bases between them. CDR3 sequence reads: CASSLDSPAPYEQYF. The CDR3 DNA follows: TGCGCCAGCAGCTTGGACTCCCCCGCCCCCTACGAGCAGTACTTC.

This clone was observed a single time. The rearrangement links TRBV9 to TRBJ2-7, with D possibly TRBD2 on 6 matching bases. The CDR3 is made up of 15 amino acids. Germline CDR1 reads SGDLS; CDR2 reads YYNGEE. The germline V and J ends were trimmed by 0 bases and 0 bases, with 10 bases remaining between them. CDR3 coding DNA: TGTGCCAGCAGCGTAGGGGGGGAGAGCTCCTACGAGCAGTACTTC. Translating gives CASSVGGESSYEQYF.

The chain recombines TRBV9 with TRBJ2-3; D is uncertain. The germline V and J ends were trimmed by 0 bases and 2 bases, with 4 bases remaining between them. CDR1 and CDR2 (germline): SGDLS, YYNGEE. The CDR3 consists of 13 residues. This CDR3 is CASSVGDTDTQYF. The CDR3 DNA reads TGTGCCAGCAGCGTAGGGGACACAGATACGCAGTATTTT.

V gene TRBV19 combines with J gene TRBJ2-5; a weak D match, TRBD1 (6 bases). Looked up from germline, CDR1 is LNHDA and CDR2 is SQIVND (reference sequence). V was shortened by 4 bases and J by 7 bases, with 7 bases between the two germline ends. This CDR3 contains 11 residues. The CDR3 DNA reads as TGTGCCAGTAGTACCAGGGGGACCCAGTACTTC. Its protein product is CASSTRGTQYF.

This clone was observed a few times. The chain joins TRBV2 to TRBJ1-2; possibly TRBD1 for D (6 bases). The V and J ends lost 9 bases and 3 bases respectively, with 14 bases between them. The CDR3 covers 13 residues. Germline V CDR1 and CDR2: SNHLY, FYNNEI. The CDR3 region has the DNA TGTGCCAGAGGGGGGCAGGTTGACTATGGCTACACCTTC. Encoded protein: CARGGQVDYGYTF.

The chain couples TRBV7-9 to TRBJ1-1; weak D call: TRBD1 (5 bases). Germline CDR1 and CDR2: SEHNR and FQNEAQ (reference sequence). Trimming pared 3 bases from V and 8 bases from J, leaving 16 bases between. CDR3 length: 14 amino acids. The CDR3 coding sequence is TGTGCCAGCAGCTTTGGGCAGGGAATAACGGAAGCTTTCTTT. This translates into CASSFGQGITEAFF.

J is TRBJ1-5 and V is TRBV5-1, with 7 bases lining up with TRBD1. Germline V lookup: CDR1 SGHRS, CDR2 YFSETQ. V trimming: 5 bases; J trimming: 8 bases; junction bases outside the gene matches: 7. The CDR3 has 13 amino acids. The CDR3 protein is CASSPGGTEPQHF. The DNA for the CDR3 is TGCGCCAGCAGTCCAGGGGGTACGGAGCCCCAGCATTTT.

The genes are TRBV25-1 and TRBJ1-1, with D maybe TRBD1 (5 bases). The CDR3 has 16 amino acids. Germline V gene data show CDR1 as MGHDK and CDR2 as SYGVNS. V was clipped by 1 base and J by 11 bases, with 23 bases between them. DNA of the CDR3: TGTGCCAGCAGTGAATCCCCTCCGGGACGCACTCTTTGGGCTTTCTTT. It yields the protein CASSESPPGRTLWAFF.

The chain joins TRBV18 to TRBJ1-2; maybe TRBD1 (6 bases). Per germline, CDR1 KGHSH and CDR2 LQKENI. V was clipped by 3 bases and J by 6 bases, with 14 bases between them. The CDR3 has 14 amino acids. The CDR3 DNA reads TGTGCCAGCTCACCGACGAAAGGGGGGGATGGCTACACCTTC. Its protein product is CASSPTKGGDGYTF.